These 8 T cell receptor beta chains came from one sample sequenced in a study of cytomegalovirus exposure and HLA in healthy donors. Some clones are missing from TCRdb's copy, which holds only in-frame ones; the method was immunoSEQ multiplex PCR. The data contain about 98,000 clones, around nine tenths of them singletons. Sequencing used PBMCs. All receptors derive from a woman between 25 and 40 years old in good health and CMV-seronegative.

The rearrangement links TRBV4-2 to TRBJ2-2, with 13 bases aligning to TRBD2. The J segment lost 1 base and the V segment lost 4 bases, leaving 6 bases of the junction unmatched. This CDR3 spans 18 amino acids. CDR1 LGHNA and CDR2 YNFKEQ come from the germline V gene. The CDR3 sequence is CASSPTGLAGENTGELFF. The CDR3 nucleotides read TGTGCCAGCAGCCCCACCGGACTAGCGGGAGAGAACACCGGGGAGCTGTTTTTT.

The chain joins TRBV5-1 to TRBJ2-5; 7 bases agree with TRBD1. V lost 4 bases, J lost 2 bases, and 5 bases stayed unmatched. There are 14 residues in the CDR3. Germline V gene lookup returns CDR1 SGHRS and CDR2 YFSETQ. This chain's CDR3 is CASSHRGSQETQYF. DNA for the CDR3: TGCGCCAGCAGCCACAGGGGATCGCAAGAGACCCAGTACTTC.

CDR3 DNA: TGTGCCAGTAGTATAGATGGGCCGGGAAGGCCCCAGCATTTT. It is translated as CASSIDGPGRPQHF. The chain uses TRBV19 and TRBJ1-5, with no clear D. The germline CDR1 and CDR2 sequences are LNHDA and SQIVND (reference sequence). The CDR3 sequence is 14 residues long. V lost 0 bases and J 9 bases, leaving 12 bases between the germline ends.

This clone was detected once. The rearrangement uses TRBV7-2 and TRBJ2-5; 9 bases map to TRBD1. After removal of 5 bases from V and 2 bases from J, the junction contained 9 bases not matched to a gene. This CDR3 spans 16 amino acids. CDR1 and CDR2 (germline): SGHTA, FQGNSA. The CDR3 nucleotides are TGTGCCAGCAGCCAAGCCCCGGGACAGGGACAAGAGACCCAGTACTTC. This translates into CASSQAPGQGQETQYF.

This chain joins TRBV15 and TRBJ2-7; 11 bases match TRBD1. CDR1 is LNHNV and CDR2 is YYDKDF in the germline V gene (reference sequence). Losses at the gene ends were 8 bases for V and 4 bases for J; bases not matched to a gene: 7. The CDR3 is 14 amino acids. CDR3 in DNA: TGTGCCACCCGCCGGGGACAGGGGGGATACGAGCAGTACTTC. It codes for CATRRGQGGYEQYF. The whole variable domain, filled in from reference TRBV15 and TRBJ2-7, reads DAMVIQNPRYQVTQFGKPVTLSCSQTLNHNVMYWYQQKSSQAPKLLFHYYDKDFNNEADTPDNFQSRRPNTSFCFLDIRSPGLGDTAMYLCATRRGQGGYEQYFGPGTRLTVT.

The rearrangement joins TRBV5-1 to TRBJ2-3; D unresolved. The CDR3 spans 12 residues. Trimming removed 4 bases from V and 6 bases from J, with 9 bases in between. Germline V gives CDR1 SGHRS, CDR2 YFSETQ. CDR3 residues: CASSPTGDTQYF. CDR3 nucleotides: TGCGCCAGCAGCCCCACGGGTGATACGCAGTATTTT.

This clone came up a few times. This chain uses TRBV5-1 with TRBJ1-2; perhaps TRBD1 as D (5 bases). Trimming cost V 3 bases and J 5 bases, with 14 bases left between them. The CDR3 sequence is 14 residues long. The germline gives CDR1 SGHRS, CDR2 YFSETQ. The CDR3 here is CASSSEGVLYGYTF. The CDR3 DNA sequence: TGCGCCAGCAGCTCCGAAGGGGTGTTGTATGGCTACACCTTC.

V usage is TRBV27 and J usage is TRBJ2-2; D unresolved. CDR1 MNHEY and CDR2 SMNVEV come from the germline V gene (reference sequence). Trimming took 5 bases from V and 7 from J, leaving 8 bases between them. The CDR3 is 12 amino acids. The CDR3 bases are TGTGCCAGCAGTCTCACTGTCGGGGAGCTGTTTTTT. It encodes CASSLTVGELFF.